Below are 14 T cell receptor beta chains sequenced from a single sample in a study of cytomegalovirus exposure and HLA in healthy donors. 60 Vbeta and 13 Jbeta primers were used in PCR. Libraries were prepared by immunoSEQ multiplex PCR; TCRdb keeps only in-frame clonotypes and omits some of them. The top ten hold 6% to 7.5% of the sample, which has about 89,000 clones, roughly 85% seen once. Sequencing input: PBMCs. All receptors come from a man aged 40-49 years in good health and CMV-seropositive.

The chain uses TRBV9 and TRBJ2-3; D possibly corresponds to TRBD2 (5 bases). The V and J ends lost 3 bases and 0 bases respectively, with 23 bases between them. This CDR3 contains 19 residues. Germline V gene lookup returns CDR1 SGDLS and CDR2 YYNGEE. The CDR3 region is CASSGDVRTAASSTDTQYF. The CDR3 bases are TGTGCCAGCAGCGGCGATGTGAGGACTGCCGCATCTAGCACAGATACGCAGTATTTT.

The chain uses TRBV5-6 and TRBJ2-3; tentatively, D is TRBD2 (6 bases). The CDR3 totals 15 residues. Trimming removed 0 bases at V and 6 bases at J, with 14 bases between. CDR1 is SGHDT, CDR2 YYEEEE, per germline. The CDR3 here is CASSLGDSGSDTQYF. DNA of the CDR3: TGTGCCAGCAGCTTGGGAGACAGCGGGTCGGATACGCAGTATTTT.

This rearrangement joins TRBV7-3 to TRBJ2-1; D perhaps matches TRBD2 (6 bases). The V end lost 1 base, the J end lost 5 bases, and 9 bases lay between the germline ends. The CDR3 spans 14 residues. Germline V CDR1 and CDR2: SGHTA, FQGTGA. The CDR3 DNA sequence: TGTGCCAGCAGCTTAAGTTCGGGAGACAATGAGCAGTTCTTC. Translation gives CASSLSSGDNEQFF.

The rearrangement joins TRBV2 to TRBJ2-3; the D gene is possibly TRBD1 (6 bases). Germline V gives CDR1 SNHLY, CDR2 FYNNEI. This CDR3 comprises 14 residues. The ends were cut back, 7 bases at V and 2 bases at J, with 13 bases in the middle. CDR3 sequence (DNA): TGTGCCAGCATGAGGGGGTTGAACACAGATACGCAGTATTTT. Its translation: CASMRGLNTDTQYF.

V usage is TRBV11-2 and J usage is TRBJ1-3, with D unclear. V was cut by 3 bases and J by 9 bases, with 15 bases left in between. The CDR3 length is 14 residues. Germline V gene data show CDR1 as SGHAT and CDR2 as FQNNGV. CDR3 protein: CASSFTDGKSTIYF. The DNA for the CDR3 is TGTGCCAGCAGCTTCACGGACGGGAAGTCCACCATATATTTT.

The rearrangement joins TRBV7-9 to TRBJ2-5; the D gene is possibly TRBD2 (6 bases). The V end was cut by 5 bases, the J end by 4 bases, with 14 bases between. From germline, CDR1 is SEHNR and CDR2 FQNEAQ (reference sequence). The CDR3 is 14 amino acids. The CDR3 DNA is TGTGCCAGCAGCGGTCCTAGCGTTCGAGAGACCCAGTACTTC. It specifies CASSGPSVRETQYF.

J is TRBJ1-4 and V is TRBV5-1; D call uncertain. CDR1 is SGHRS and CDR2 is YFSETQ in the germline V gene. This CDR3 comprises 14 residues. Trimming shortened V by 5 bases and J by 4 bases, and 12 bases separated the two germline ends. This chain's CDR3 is CASRPGVSNEKLFF. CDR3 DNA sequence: TGCGCCAGCAGACCCGGTGTGAGTAATGAAAAACTGTTTTTT.

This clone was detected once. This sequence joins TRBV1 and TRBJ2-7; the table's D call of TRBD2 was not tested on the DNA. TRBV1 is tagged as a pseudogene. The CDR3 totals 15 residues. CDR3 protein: CTSSREGGRDYEQYF. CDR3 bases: TGCACCAGCAGCCGGGAAGGCGGGAGGGACTACGAGCAGTACTTC.

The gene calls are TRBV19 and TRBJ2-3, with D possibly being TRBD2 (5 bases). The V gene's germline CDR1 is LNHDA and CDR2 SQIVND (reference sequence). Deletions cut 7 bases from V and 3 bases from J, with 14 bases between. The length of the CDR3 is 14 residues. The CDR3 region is CASIPNGETDTQYF. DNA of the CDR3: TGTGCCAGTATCCCCAATGGGGAGACAGATACGCAGTATTTT. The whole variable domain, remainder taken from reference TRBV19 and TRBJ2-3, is DGGITQSPKYLFRKEGQNVTLSCEQNLNHDAMYWYRQDPGQGLRLIYYSQIVNDFQKGDIAEGYSVSREKKESFPLTVTSAQKNPTAFYLCASIPNGETDTQYFGPGTRLTVL.

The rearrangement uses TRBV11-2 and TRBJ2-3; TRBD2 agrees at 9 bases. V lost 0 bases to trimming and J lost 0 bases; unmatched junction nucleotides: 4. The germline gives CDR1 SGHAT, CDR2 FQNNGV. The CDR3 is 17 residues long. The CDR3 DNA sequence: TGTGCCAGCAGCTTAGATCAAGCGGGGGGAAGCACAGATACGCAGTATTTT. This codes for CASSLDQAGGSTDTQYF.

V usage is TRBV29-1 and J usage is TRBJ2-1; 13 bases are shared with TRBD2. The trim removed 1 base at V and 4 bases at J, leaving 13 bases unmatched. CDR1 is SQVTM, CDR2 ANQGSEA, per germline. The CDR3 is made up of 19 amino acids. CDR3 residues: CSVEAFLLAGGLSYNEQFF. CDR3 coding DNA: TGCAGCGTTGAAGCATTTTTACTAGCGGGAGGGTTGTCTTACAATGAGCAGTTCTTC.

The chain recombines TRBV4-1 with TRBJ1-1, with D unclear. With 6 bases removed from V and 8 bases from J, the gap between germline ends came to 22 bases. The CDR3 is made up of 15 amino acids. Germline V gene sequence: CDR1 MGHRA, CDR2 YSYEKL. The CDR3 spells CASRVQDLPPFEAFF. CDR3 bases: TGCGCCAGCAGAGTGCAGGATTTACCCCCGTTCGAAGCTTTCTTT.

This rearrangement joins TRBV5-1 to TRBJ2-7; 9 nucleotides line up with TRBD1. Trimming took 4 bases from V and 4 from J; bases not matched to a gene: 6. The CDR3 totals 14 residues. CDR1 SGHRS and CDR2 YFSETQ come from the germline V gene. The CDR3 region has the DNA TGCGCCAGCAGCAACCGGGACAGGGTTTACGAGCAGTACTTC. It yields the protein CASSNRDRVYEQYF.

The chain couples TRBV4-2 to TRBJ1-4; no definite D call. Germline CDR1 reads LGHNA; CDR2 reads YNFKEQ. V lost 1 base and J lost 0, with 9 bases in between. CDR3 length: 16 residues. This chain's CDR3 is CASSQGSGTTNEKLFF. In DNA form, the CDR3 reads TGTGCCAGCAGCCAAGGATCGGGGACAACTAATGAAAAACTGTTTTTT.